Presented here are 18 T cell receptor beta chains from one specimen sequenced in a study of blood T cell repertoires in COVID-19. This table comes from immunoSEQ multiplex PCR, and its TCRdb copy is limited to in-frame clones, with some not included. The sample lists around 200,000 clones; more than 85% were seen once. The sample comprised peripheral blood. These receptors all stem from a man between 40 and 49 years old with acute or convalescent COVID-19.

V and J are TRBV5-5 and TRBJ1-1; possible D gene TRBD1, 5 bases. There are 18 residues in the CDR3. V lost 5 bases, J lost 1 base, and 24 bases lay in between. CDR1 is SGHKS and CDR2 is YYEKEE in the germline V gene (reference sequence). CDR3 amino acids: CASSPMSPAGQWNTEAFF. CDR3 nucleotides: TGTGCCAGCAGTCCCATGTCCCCGGCAGGGCAATGGAACACTGAAGCTTTCTTT.

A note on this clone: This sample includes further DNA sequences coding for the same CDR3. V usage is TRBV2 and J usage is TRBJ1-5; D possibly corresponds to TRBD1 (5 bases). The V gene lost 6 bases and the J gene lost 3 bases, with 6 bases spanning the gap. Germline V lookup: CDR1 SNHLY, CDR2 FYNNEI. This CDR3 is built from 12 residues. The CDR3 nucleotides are TGTGCCAGCAGAGGGGACAATCAGCCCCAGCATTTT. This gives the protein CASRGDNQPQHF. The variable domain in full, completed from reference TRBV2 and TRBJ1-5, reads EPEVTQTPSHQVTQMGQEVILRCVPISNHLYFYWYRQILGQKVEFLVSFYNNEISEKSEIFDDQFSVERPDGSNFTLKIRSTKLEDSAMYFCASRGDNQPQHFGDGTRLSIL.

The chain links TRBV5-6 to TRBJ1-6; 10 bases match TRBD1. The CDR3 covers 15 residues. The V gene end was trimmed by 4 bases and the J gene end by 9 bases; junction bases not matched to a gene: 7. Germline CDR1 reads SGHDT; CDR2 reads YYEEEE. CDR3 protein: CASSERTGGPSPLHF. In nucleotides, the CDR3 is TGTGCCAGCAGCGAGAGGACAGGGGGACCTTCACCCCTCCACTTT.

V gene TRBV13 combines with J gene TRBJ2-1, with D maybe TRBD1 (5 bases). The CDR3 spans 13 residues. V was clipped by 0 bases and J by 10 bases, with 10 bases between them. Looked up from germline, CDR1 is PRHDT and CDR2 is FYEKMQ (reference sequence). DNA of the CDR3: TGTGCCAGCAGCTTAGGCGTAGGGGTCGAGCAGTTCTTC. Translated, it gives CASSLGVGVEQFF.

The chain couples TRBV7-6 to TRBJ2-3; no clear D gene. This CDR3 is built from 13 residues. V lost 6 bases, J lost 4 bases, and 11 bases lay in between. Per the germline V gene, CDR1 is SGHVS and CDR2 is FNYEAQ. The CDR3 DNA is TGTGCCAGCAGAACCCGTGACTCAGATACGCAGTATTTT. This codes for CASRTRDSDTQYF.

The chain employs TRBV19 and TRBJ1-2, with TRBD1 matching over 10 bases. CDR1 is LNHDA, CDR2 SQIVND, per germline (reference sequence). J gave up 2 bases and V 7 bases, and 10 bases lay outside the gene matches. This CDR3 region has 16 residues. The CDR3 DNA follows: TGTGCCAGTACCTCCTGGGGACAGGGGAGGAACTATGGCTACACCTTC. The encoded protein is CASTSWGQGRNYGYTF.

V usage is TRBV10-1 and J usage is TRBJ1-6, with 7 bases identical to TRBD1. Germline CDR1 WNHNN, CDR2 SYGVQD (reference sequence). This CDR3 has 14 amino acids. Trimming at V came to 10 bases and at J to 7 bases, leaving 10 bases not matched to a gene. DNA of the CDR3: TGCGCCATCCGACCCGGGACAGAGAATTCACCCCTCCACTTT. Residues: CAIRPGTENSPLHF.

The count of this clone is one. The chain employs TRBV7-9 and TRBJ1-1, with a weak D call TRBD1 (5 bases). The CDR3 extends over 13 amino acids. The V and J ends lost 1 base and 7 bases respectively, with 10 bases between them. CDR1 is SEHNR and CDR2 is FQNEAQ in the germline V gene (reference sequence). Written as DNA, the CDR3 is TGTGCCAGCAGCTTAGTGGGGCCGAATGAAGCTTTCTTT. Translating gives CASSLVGPNEAFF. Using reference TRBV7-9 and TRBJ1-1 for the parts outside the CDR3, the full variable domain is DTGVSQNPRHKITKRGQNVTFRCDPISEHNRLYWYRQTLGQGPEFLTYFQNEAQLEKSRLLSDRFSAERPKGSFSTLEIQRTEQGDSAMYLCASSLVGPNEAFFGQGTRLTVV.

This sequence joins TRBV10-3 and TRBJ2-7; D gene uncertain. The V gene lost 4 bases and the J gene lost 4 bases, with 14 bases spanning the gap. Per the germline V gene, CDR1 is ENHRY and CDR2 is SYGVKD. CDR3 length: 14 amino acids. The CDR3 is CAISGSEFPYEQYF. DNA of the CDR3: TGTGCCATCAGTGGGTCAGAGTTCCCTTACGAGCAGTACTTC.

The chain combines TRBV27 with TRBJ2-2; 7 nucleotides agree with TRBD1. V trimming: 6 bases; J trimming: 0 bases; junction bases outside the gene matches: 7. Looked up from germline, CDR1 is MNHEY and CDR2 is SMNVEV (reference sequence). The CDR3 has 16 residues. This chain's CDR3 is CASRGGPITNTGELFF. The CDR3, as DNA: TGTGCCAGCAGAGGGGGCCCCATAACGAACACCGGGGAGCTGTTTTTT.

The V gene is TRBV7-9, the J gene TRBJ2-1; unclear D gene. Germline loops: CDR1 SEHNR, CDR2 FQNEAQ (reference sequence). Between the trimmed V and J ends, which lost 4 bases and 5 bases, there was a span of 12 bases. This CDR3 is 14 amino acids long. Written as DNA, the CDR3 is TGTGCCAGCAGCTGGCTAGATCTAAACAATGAGCAGTTCTTC. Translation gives CASSWLDLNNEQFF.

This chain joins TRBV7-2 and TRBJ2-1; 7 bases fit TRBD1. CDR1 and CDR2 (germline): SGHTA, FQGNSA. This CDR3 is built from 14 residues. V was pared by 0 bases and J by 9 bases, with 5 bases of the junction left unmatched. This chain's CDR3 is CASSLALYRGEQFF. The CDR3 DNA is TGTGCCAGCAGCTTAGCCTTATACAGGGGTGAGCAGTTCTTC.

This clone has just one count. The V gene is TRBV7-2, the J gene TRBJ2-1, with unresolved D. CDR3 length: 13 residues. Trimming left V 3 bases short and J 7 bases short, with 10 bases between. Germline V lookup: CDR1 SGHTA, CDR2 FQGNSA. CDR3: CASSLELRNEQFF. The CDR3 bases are TGTGCCAGCAGCTTGGAGCTTAGGAATGAGCAGTTCTTC.

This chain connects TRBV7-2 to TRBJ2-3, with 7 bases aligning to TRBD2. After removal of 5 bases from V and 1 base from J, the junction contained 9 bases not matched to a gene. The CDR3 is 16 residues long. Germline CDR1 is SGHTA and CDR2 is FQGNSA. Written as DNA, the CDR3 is TGTGCCAGCAGCCCCCCCACTAGCGTACGCACAGATACGCAGTATTTT. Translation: CASSPPTSVRTDTQYF. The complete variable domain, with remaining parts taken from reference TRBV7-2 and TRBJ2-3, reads GAGVSQSPSNKVTEKGKDVELRCDPISGHTALYWYRQSLGQGLEFLIYFQGNSAPDKSGLPSDRFSAERTGGSVSTLTIQRTQQEDSAVYLCASSPPTSVRTDTQYFGPGTRLTVL.

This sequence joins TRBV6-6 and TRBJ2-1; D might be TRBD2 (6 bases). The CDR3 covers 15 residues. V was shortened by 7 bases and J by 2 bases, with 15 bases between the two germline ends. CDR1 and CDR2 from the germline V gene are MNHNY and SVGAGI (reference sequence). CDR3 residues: CASTYGTDTYNEQFF. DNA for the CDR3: TGTGCCAGCACCTACGGGACTGATACCTACAATGAGCAGTTCTTC.

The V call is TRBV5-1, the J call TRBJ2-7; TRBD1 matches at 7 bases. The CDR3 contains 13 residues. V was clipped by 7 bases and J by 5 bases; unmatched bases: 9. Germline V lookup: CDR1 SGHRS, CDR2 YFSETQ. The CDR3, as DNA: TGCGCCAGCTCAACCGCTACAGGGGACGAGCAGTACTTC. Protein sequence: CASSTATGDEQYF.

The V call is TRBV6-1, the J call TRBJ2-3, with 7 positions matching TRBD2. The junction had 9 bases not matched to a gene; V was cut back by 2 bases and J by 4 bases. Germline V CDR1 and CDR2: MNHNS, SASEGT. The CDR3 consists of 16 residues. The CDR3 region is CASSETGGSGADTQYF. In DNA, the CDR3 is TGTGCCAGCAGTGAAACGGGAGGTTCTGGGGCAGATACGCAGTATTTT.

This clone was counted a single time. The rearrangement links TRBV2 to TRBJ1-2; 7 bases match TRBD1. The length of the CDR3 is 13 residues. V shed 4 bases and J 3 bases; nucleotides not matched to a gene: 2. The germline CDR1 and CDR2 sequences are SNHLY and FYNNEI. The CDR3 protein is CASSVQGDYGYTF. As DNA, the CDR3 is TGTGCCAGCAGTGTTCAGGGGGACTATGGCTACACCTTC.